This TCR beta chain was obtained from a study of T-cell reconstitution after alpha-beta-depleted transplantation in children. Study observations and caveats: Newly generated T cells supplied most T-cell counts and diversity one year post-transplant. Alpha-beta T cells about two months after transplant reportedly derived from several hundred expanded graft clones. The study traced high day-60 TCRbeta diversity in some patients to surviving recipient T cells and thymic progenitors.

It was with unique molecular identifiers that the TCRbeta library was prepared. TCRdb itself ran the PCR reads through MiXCR, one entry per CDR3 protein. The table lists 98,000 or so distinct CDR3 sequences, about 6.4% of them singletons, with 23% in the top ten. Note on this clonotype: Its antigen is unidentified.

CDR1 is MNHEY and CDR2 is SVGEGT in the germline V gene. The ends were cut back, 8 bases at V and 5 bases at J, with 19 bases in the middle. The CDR3 consists of 15 residues. The receptor's source is a male patient aged 2 to 9 who had a stem cell transplant for acute lymphoblastic leukemia, so the T cells may come from the graft donor. The V gene is TRBV6-2 or TRBV6-3, the J gene TRBJ2-1; tentatively, D is TRBD2 (6 bases). The sample here was PBMCs, mostly from graft donor cells, taken 360 days after TCRalphabeta/CD19-depleted stem cell transplant. The CDR3 protein is CASGRGPWGDNEQFF. The CDR3 nucleotides read TGTGCCAGCGGGCGGGGACCCTGGGGGGACAATGAGCAGTTCTTC.